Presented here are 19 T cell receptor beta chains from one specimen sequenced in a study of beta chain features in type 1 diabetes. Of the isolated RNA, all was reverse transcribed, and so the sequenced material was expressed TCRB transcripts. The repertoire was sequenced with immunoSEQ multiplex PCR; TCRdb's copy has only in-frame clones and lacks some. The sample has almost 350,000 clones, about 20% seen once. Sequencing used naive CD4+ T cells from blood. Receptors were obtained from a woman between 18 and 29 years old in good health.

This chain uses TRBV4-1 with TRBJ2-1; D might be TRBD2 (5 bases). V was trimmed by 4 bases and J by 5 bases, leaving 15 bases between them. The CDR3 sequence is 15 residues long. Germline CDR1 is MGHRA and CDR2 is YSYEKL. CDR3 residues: CASSPLAGVDNEQFF. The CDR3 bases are TGCGCCAGCAGCCCCCTAGCTGGAGTGGACAATGAGCAGTTCTTC.

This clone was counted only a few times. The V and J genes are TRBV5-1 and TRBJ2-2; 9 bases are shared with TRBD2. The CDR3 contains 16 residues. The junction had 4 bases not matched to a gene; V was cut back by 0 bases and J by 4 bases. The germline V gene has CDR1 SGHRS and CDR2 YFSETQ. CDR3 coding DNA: TGCGCCAGCAGCTTGGCAGGGACTAGCAGCACCGGGGAGCTGTTTTTT. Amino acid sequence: CASSLAGTSSTGELFF.

CDR3 bases: TGTGCTAGTGCCCCTCCACAGGGTTGGGGTCAGCCCCAGCATTTT. Translating it yields CASAPPQGWGQPQHF. V is TRBV12-5 and J is TRBJ1-5, with D possibly matching TRBD1 (6 bases). CDR3 length: 15 amino acids. The V and J ends lost 7 bases and 6 bases respectively, with 19 bases between them. The germline gives CDR1 LGHNT, CDR2 FRNRAP.

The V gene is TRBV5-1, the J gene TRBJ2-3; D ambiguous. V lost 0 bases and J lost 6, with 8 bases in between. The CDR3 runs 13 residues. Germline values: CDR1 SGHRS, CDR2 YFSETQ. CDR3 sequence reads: CASSLGAQDTQYF. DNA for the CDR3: TGCGCCAGCAGCTTGGGAGCGCAGGATACGCAGTATTTT.

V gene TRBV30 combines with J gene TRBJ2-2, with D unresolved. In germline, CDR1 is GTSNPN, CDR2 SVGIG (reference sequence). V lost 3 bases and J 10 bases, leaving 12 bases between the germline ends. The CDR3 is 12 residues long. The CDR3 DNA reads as TGTGCCTGGAGCAGTAGCTTCGTGGAGCTGTTTTTT. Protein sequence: CAWSSSFVELFF. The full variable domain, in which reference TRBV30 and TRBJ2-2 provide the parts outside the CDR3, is SQTIHQWPATLVQPVGSPLSLECTVEGTSNPNLYWYRQAAGRGLQLLFYSVGIGQISSEVPQNLSASRPQDRQFILSSKKLLLSDSGFYLCAWSSSFVELFFGEGSRLTVL.

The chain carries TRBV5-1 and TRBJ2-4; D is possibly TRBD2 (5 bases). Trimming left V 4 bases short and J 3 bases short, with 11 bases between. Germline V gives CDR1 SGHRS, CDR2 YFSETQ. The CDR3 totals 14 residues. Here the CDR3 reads CASSPTADKNIQYF. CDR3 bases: TGCGCCAGCAGCCCAACAGCGGACAAAAACATTCAGTACTTC.

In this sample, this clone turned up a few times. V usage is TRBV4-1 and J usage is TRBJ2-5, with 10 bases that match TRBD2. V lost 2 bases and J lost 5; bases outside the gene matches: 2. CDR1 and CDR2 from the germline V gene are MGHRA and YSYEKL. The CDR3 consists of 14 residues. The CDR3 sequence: CASSQLAGVETQYF. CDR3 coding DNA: TGCGCCAGCAGCCAACTAGCGGGAGTGGAGACCCAGTACTTC.

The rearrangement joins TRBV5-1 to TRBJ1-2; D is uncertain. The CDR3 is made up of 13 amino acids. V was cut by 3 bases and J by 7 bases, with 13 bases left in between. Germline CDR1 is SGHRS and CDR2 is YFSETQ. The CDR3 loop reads CASSWSTEGGYTF. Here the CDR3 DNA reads TGCGCCAGCAGCTGGAGTACGGAGGGTGGCTACACCTTC. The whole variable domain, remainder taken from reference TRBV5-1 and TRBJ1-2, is KAGVTQTPRYLIKTRGQQVTLSCSPISGHRSVSWYQQTPGQGLQFLFEYFSETQRNKGNFPGRFSGRQFSNSRSEMNVSTLELGDSALYLCASSWSTEGGYTFGSGTRLTVV.

The CDR3 nucleotides read TGTGCCAGCAGCTTGGGTCGACAGTTCACTGAAGCTTTCTTT. It translates to CASSLGRQFTEAFF. V usage is TRBV5-4 and J usage is TRBJ1-1, with a possible D match to TRBD1 (5 bases). CDR1 and CDR2 (germline): SGHNT, YYREEE (reference sequence). CDR3 size: 14 residues. The V gene lost 0 bases and the J gene lost 4 bases, with 10 bases spanning the gap. Full variable domain (outside the CDR3, taken from reference TRBV5-4 and TRBJ1-1): ETGVTQSPTHLIKTRGQQVTLRCSSQSGHNTVSWYQQALGQGPQFIFQYYREEENGRGNFPPRFSGLQFPNYSSELNVNALELDDSALYLCASSLGRQFTEAFFGQGTRLTVV.

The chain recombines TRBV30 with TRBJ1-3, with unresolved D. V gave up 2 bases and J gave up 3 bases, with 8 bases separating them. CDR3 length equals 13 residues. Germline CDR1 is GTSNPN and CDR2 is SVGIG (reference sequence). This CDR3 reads CAWSKSGGNTIYF. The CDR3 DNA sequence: TGTGCCTGGAGTAAGTCAGGTGGAAACACCATATATTTT.

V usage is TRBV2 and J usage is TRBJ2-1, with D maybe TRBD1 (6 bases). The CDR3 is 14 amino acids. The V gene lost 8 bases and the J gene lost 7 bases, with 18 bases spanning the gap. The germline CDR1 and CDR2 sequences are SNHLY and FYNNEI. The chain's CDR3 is CASLQGLSINEQFF. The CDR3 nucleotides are TGTGCCAGCCTCCAGGGGCTGTCCATTAATGAGCAGTTCTTC.

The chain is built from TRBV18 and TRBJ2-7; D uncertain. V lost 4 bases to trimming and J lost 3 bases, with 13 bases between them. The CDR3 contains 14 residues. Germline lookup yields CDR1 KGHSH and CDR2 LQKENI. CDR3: CASSLTTLNYEQYF. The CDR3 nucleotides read TGTGCCAGCTCACTCACGACTTTAAACTACGAGCAGTACTTC.

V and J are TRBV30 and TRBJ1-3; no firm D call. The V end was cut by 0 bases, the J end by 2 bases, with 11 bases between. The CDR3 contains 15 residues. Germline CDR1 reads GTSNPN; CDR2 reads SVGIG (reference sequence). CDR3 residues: CAWSVLREAGNTIYF. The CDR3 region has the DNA TGTGCCTGGAGTGTACTGAGGGAGGCTGGAAACACCATATATTTT.

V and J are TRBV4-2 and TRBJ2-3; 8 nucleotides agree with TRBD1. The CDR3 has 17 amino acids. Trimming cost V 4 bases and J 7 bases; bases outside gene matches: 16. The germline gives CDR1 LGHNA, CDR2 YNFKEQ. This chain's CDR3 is CASSRETGLQGAYTQYF. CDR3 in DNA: TGTGCCAGCAGCCGAGAGACGGGACTTCAGGGGGCGTATACGCAGTATTTT.

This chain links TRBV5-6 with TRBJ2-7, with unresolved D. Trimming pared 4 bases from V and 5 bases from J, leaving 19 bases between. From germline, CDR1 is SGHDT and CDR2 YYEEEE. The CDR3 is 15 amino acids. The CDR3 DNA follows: TGTGCCAGCAGCCCCCGCGGTAGGCGGTGGGACGAGCAGTACTTC. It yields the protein CASSPRGRRWDEQYF.

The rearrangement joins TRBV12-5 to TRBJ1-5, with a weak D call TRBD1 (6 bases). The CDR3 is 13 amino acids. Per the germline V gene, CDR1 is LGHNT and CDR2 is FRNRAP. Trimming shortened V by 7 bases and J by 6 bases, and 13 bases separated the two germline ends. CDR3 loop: CASVRTGFQPQHF. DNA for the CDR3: TGTGCTAGTGTTCGTACAGGGTTTCAGCCCCAGCATTTT.

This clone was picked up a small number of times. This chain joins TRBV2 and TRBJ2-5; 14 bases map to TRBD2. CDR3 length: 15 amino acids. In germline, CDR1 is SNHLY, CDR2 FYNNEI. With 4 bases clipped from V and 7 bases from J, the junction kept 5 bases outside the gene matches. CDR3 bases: TGTGCCAGCAGTGGGACTAGCGGGAGGACAGGGACCCAGTACTTC. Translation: CASSGTSGRTGTQYF.

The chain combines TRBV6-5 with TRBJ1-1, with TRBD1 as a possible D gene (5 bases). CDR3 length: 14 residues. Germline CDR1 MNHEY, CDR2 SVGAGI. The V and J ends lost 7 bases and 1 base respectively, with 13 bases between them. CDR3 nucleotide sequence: TGTGCCAGCAAAAGACAGCGAGGGAACACTGAAGCTTTCTTT. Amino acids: CASKRQRGNTEAFF.

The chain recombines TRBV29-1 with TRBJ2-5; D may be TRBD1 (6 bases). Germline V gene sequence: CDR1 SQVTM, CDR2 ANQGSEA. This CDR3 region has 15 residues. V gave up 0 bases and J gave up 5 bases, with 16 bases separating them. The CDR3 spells CSVEDPWTEPETQYF. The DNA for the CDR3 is TGCAGCGTTGAAGACCCCTGGACAGAGCCGGAGACCCAGTACTTC.